Described below is a single T cell receptor (beta chain) sequence and its context. The sample is drawn from a study of blood T cell repertoires in COVID-19. Repertoires were generated with immunoSEQ multiplex PCR, while TCRdb's copy carries only in-frame clones and drops some. The table shows a few hundred thousand clones, with more than 85% occurring only once. Germline assignment: CDR1 MNHEY and CDR2 SVGAGI. This CDR3 region has 14 residues. The V gene lost 5 bases and the J gene lost 4 bases, with 13 bases spanning the gap. Sequenced: peripheral blood. The rearrangement joins TRBV6-5 to TRBJ2-3, with D maybe TRBD1 (6 bases). The clonotype comes from a man in his sixties with acute or convalescent COVID-19. The CDR3: CASSSLRGSDTQYF. Written as DNA, the CDR3 is TGTGCCAGCAGTAGCCTGAGGGGGTCAGATACGCAGTATTTT.